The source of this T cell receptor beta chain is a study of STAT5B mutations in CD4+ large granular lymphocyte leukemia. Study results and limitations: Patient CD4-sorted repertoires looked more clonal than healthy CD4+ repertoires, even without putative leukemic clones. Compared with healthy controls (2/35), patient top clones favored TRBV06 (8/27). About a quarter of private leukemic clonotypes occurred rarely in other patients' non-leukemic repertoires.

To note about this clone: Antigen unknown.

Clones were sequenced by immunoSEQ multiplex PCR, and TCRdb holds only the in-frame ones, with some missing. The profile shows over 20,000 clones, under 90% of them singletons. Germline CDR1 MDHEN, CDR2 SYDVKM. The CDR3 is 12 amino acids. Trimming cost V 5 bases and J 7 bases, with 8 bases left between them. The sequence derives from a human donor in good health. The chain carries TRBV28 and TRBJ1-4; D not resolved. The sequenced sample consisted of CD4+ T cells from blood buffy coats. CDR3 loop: CASSPSTEKLFF. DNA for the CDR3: TGTGCCAGCAGTCCTAGTACTGAAAAACTGTTTTTT.